The 8 T cell receptor beta chains below all came from one sample that was sequenced in a study of cytomegalovirus exposure and HLA in healthy donors. The protocol was immunoSEQ multiplex PCR, while the TCRdb copy is restricted to in-frame clones and leaves out a portion. The table records some 210,000 clones, approximately 87% of them present only once. The material sequenced was PBMCs. These receptor sequences come from a young woman in good health and CMV-seronegative.

The chain uses TRBV30 and TRBJ2-7, with a tentative D call TRBD1 (6 bases). Per the germline V gene, CDR1 is GTSNPN and CDR2 is SVGIG (reference sequence). V lost 6 bases to trimming and J lost 2 bases, with 14 bases between them. This CDR3 is 13 amino acids long. The CDR3 sequence: CACRDKRAYEQYF. Here the CDR3 DNA reads TGTGCCTGCCGGGACAAACGTGCCTACGAGCAGTACTTC. The full variable domain, rest sourced from reference TRBV30 and TRBJ2-7, is SQTIHQWPATLVQPVGSPLSLECTVEGTSNPNLYWYRQAAGRGLQLLFYSVGIGQISSEVPQNLSASRPQDRQFILSSKKLLLSDSGFYLCACRDKRAYEQYFGPGTRLTVT.

The chain combines TRBV19 with TRBJ1-1, with D unclear. Trimming shortened V by 2 bases and J by 5 bases, and 6 bases separated the two germline ends. CDR1 is LNHDA, CDR2 SQIVND, per germline (reference sequence). The CDR3 is made up of 12 amino acids. The CDR3 nucleotides read TGTGCCAGTAGTATATTGGGGACTGAAGCTTTCTTT. It codes for CASSILGTEAFF.

The chain is built from TRBV10-3 and TRBJ1-2; weak D call: TRBD1 (5 bases). The length of the CDR3 is 16 residues. The germline CDR1 and CDR2 sequences are ENHRY and SYGVKD. The V and J ends lost 4 bases and 3 bases respectively, with 18 bases between them. The CDR3 nucleotides are TGTGCCATCAGTGGGGACGGAACTATGGGCTACTATGGCTACACCTTC. Translating gives CAISGDGTMGYYGYTF.

The CDR3 DNA is TGTGCCAGCAGCGCGCGAGGGACAGGGGTCGGCGAGCAGTACTTC. This translates into CASSARGTGVGEQYF. The chain uses TRBV5-6 and TRBJ2-7, with 10 bases fitting TRBD1. Germline V gene sequence: CDR1 SGHDT, CDR2 YYEEEE. The CDR3 totals 15 residues. Unmatched junction bases numbered 10, after V lost 4 bases and J lost 6 bases.

J is TRBJ1-5 and V is TRBV2, with D possibly matching TRBD1 (5 bases). The germline gives CDR1 SNHLY, CDR2 FYNNEI. The CDR3 has 13 amino acids. Trimming removed 6 bases at V and 5 bases at J, with 11 bases between. The CDR3 DNA follows: TGTGCCAGCAGGATGGGGGTCGATCAGCCCCAGCATTTT. Protein: CASRMGVDQPQHF.

The chain couples TRBV7-2 to TRBJ2-1; D uncertain. With 6 bases removed from V and 0 bases from J, the gap between germline ends came to 12 bases. The CDR3 has 15 amino acids. Germline V gene lookup returns CDR1 SGHTA and CDR2 FQGNSA. The CDR3 DNA reads TGTGCCAGCAGGGAGAGCGTGAGCTCCTACAATGAGCAGTTCTTC. It translates to CASRESVSSYNEQFF.

V and J are TRBV11-3 and TRBJ1-1, with D uncertain. Germline values: CDR1 SGHNT, CDR2 YENEEA. The CDR3 contains 13 residues. The V end lost 2 bases, the J end lost 1 base, and 5 bases lay between the germline ends. CDR3 sequence reads: CASSLTGNTEAFF. In DNA, the CDR3 is TGTGCCAGCAGCTTAACGGGGAACACTGAAGCTTTCTTT.

The rearrangement joins TRBV27 to TRBJ1-2; D ambiguous. The CDR3 spans 13 residues. Looked up from germline, CDR1 is MNHEY and CDR2 is SMNVEV (reference sequence). V lost 5 bases and J lost 8, with 15 bases in between. The CDR3 spells CASSPHGPGGYTF. CDR3 sequence (DNA): TGTGCCAGCAGTCCCCATGGACCGGGCGGCTACACCTTC.